This T cell receptor beta chain was profiled in a study of cytomegalovirus exposure and HLA in healthy donors. About this clone: What it binds is not known.

Overall study results and limits: Rarity characterized most TCR sequences, yet some public TCRs appeared in many donors. Published work reported that the classifier diagnosed cytomegalovirus status with high specificity and sensitivity.

Vbeta (60) and Jbeta (13) primers were used in the PCR. Sequencing was performed with immunoSEQ multiplex PCR; in TCRdb, only in-frame clones are kept and a portion is missing. The sample totals more than 140,000 clones; its top ten clones hold 2% to 2.5%. Germline V gene data show CDR1 as SGHTA and CDR2 as FQGTGA. This CDR3 comprises 18 residues. V shed 5 bases, J shed 0 bases, and the junction held 7 bases outside the gene matches. This chain joins TRBV7-3 and TRBJ2-3; 14 nucleotides agree with TRBD2. Sequencing input: PBMCs. This clonotype was sampled from a woman aged 18 to 35 in good health and CMV-seronegative. The CDR3: CASSPRTSGRPSTDTQYF. The CDR3 DNA reads as TGTGCCAGCAGCCCCAGGACTAGCGGGAGGCCTAGCACAGATACGCAGTATTTT.